This T cell receptor (beta chain) emerged from a study of CD8 T cells in ankylosing spondylitis (dated by TCRdb to 2016 to 2017). Some background on the complete study: T cell receptor beta repertoires were profiled in healthy donors and ankylosing spondylitis patients so that disease-linked TCR variants could be found. The whole study cohort included under 140 healthy donors and around 24 ankylosing spondylitis patients. Samples of peripheral blood were taken, and for ankylosing spondylitis patients, synovial fluid was collected as well.

Points on this clonotype: Its antigen target is currently unknown. No base quality values were provided; no much bigger clone lies one nucleotide off.

Results the study describes overall, beyond this receptor: The disease-linked clones were reported to be significantly enriched in matched synovial fluid samples from ankylosing spondylitis patients. The disease-linked clones had a CD8+ phenotype and were found at relatively low frequencies in peripheral blood. Some TCR beta motif variants had previously been reported in synovial fluid and blood of reactive arthritis patients, which suggested common disease-initiation mechanisms. A TCR beta motif of 7 or 8 highly homologous amino acid variants appeared characteristic of blood from ankylosing spondylitis patients.

Instrument used: Illumina HiSeq 2500. TCR beta libraries were prepared by quantitative 5'-RACE with molecular barcodes. The paper's data handling went like this. To identify disease-linked TCR variants, a new computational method was used, one built on a probabilistic model of VDJ rearrangement. The public reads were run again by TCRdb, first through fastp at Q25 and then through MiXCR, and only productive beta chains were kept. CDR3 protein duplicates are merged, each entry listing the most common genes and DNA. The V and J calls, along with clone size, are taken from TCRdb and not from the paper's own processing. The sample data list about 250,000 distinct CDR3 sequences, and about a sixth of these were observed just once. The ten largest clones take up around 32% of the sample. V is trimmed back by 3 bases and J by 0 bases, and the junction contains 7 bases that no gene match accounts for. Reading from cysteine to phenylalanine, the CDR3 counts 15 amino acids. The sequence is cut down to CDR3 DNA, 45 bases in frame from base 1. CDR1 SQVTM and CDR2 ANQGSEA are derived from the germline V gene.

The sequence derives from a male donor with ankylosing spondylitis or in good health (not recorded which). The chain employs TRBV29-1 and TRBJ1-2, with TRBD1 matching 7 junction bases. Sequenced material: blood, either unsorted or a sorted T cell fraction (not recorded which). The sequenced DNA is TGCAGCGTTGAGACAGGGACTGCTCCTAACTATGGCTACACCTTC. The translation is CSVETGTAPNYGYTF.